This T cell receptor (beta chain) was captured in a study of T cell repertoires in cytomegalovirus infection. Study-wide background: A matching HLA type, together with CMV infection, was signaled by public TCR beta signatures.

Study results and limitations: Cumulative frequency of public TCR beta families picked out carriers of CMV plus the relevant HLA. There were HLA-C-restricted CMV-specific TCR beta clonotypes dominating the ex vivo response.

With respect to this clonotype: Its antigen is not known.

TCRdb reprocessed the reads with MiXCR, giving one entry per CDR3 protein. The data contain about 230,000 distinct CDR3 sequences, about 20% of them singletons. V dropped 6 bases and J dropped 4 bases, with 12 bases sitting between them. Germline V gives CDR1 SGHVT, CDR2 SQSDAQ. The CDR3 is 13 residues long. Sequenced sample: CD8+ T cells from PBMCs. V gene TRBV7-4 combines with J gene TRBJ1-2, with a tentative D call TRBD1 (5 bases). This TCR was recovered from a human donor in good health (CMV status not recorded). Some clones in this sample may be carry-over from other donors' samples. The CDR3: CASRRDGTYGYTF. CDR3 in DNA: TGTGCCAGCAGACGGGACGGGACCTATGGCTACACCTTC.